This TCR beta chain is from a study of cytomegalovirus exposure and HLA in healthy donors. The CDR3 sequence is 13 residues long. Germline V gives CDR1 ENHRY, CDR2 SYGVKD. Trimming took off 0 bases at V and 5 bases at J, with 4 bases between the two ends. PCR used 60 Vbeta primers and 13 Jbeta primers. The protocol was immunoSEQ multiplex PCR, while the TCRdb copy is restricted to in-frame clones and leaves out a portion. Seen here are more than 90,000 clones, 76% observed once, and the top ten hold approximately 4%. The V and J genes are TRBV10-3 and TRBJ1-4; D unresolved. This clonotype was obtained from a man aged 40-49 years in good health and CMV-seronegative. Sample: PBMCs. Here the CDR3 reads CAISESANEKLFF. The CDR3 DNA reads TGTGCCATCAGTGAGTCAGCGAATGAAAAACTGTTTTTT.